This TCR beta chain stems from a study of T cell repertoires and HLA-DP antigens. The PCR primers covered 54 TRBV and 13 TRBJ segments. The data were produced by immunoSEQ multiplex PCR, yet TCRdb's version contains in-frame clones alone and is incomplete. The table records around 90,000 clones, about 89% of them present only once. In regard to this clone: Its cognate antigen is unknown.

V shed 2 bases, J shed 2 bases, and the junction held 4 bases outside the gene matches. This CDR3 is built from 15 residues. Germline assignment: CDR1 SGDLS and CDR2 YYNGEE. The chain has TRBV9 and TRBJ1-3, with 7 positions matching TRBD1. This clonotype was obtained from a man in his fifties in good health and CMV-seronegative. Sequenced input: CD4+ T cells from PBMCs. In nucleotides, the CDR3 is TGTGCCAGCAGCGTTCGGCAGGGGGCTGGAAACACCATATATTTT. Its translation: CASSVRQGAGNTIYF.